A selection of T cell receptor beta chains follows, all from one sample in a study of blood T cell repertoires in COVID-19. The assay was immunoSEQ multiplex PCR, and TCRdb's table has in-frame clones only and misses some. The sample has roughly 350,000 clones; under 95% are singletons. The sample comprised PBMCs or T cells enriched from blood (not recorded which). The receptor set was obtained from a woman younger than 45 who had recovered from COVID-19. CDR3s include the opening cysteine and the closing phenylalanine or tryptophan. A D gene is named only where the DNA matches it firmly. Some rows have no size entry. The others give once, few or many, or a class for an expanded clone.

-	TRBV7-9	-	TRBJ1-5	TGTGCCAGCAGCTTAGCAGGTTATGTAGGCGGGAATCAGCCCCAGCATTTT	CASSLAGYVGGNQPQHF
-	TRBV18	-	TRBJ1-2	TGTGCCAGCTCACCATCTGCGCAAACCCGGGACACATCCCTCGTGAGCTACACCTTC	CASSPSAQTRDTSLVSYTF
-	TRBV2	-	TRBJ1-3	TGTGCCAGCACAGGAATCGGAAACACCATATATTTT	CASTGIGNTIYF
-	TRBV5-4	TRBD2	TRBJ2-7	TGTGCCAGCAGCTTGTTAGCGGGGGACTACGAGCAGTACTTC	CASSLLAGDYEQYF
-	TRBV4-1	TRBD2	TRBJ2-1	TGCGCCAGCAGCCAAGTCTATCGGGGGGGCCCAAGCTCCTACAATGAGCAGTTCTTC	CASSQVYRGGPSSYNEQFF
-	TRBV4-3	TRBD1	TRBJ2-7	TGCGCCAGCAGCCAGGCTCCGGGACAGGGACCGGGCGAGCAGTACTTC	CASSQAPGQGPGEQYF
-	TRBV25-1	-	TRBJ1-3	TGTGCCAGCAGTGGAGGTTATACCATAGGAAACACCATATATTTT	CASSGGYTIGNTIYF
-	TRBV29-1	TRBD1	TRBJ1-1	TGCAGCGCCAGGGGGCGCGCGAACACTGAAGCTTTCTTT	CSARGRANTEAFF
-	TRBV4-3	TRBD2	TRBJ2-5	TGCGCCAGCAGCCAAGTGACGGGAGGAGTAGAGACCCAGTACTTC	CASSQVTGGVETQYF
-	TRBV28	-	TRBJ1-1	TGTGCCAGCAGTTCACACAGGGTAAAGGGTACTGAAGCTTTCTTT	CASSSHRVKGTEAFF
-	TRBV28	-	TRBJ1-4	TGTGCCAGCAGTGGACAGCAACTCAATGAAAAACTGTTTTTT	CASSGQQLNEKLFF
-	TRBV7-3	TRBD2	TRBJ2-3	TGTGCCAGCAGCCCAGGGGCAGCGGGGGGGATAGATACGCAGTATTTT	CASSPGAAGGIDTQYF
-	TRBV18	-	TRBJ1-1	TGTGCCAGCTCCGCGGGGGGGGCGCGAAGGAACACTGAAGCTTTCTTT	CASSAGGARRNTEAFF
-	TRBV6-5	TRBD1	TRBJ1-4	TGTGCCAGCAGTTACGCCTGGACAGGAGGGGAAAAACTGTTTTTT	CASSYAWTGGEKLFF
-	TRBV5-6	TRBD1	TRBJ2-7	TGTGCCAGCAGCCTCGGGACAGGGTTCTACGAGCAGTACTTC	CASSLGTGFYEQYF
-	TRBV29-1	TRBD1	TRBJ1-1	TGCAGCGTTGAAGTACAGGGGAGGTACACTGAAGCTTTCTTT	CSVEVQGRYTEAFF
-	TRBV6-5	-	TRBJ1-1	TGTGCCAGCAGCTTTAACAGGGCGGACACTGAAGCTTTCTTT	CASSFNRADTEAFF
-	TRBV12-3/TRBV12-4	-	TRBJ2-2	TGTGCCAGCAGGCCGGGGGCCGGGGAGCTGTTTTTT	CASRPGAGELFF
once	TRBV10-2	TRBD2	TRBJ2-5	TGCGCCAGCAGTTTGGAAGCGGGGGTGTTACAAGAGACCCAGTACTTC	CASSLEAGVLQETQYF
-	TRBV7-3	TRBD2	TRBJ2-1	TGTGCCAGCAGCTCCCGCGGGGGAGGGTACAATGAGCAGTTCTTC	CASSSRGGGYNEQFF
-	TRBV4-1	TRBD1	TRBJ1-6	TGCGCCAGCAGCCAAGATCCGGGACAGGGTGGATCACCCCTCCACTTT	CASSQDPGQGGSPLHF
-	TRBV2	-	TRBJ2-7	TGTGCCAGCAGGGGTCCACAGGGCTACGAGCAGTACTTC	CASRGPQGYEQYF
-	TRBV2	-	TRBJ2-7	TGTGCCAGCAGTGAGCGGCAGGGCTACGAGCAGTACTTC	CASSERQGYEQYF
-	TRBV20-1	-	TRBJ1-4	TGCAGTGCTAGTTTAAGGGGAGGGGATGAAAAACTGTTTTTT	CSASLRGGDEKLFF
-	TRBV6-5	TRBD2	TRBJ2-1	TGTGCCTCCAGACGGGAGGGAAACAATGAGCAGTTCTTC	CASRREGNNEQFF
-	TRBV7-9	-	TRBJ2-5	TGTGCCAGCAGCCGGACAGTGGAGACCCAGTACTTC	CASSRTVETQYF
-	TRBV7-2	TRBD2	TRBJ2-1	TGTGCCAGCAGCCTGGGACTAGCGCTTTACAATGAGCAGTTCTTC	CASSLGLALYNEQFF
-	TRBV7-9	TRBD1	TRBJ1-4	TGTGCCAGCAGCTTGGGGACAGGGGATAAACTGTTTTTT	CASSLGTGDKLFF
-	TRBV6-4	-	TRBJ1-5	TGTGCCAGCAAGTTGGACAGTAATAGCAATCAGCCCCAGCATTTT	CASKLDSNSNQPQHF
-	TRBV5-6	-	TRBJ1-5	TGTGCCAGCAGCTCCGGAGGGGTTGAGCCCCAGCATTTT	CASSSGGVEPQHF
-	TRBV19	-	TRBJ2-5	TGTGCCACAAGGGGGATCAAAGAGGGGGAGACCCAGTACTTC	CATRGIKEGETQYF
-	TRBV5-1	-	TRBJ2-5	TGCGCCAGCAGCGGACAGTCCGGGACACTGAAAGAGACCCAGTACTTC	CASSGQSGTLKETQYF
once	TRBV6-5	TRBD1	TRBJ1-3	TGTGCCAGCAGCAAACAGGGGACGGTTGGAAACACCATATATTTT	CASSKQGTVGNTIYF
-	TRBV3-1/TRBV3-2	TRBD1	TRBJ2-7	TGTGCCAGCAGCCAAGAGGGGGCAGGGGGCGCCTACGAGCAGTACTTC	CASSQEGAGGAYEQYF
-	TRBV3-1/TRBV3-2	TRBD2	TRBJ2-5	TGTGCCAGCAGCCCCGCGGGGAGGGGCGCAGGGGAGACCCAGTACTTC	CASSPAGRGAGETQYF
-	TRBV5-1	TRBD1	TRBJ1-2	TGCGCCAGCAGCTTCGGGGACAGGGATCACTATGGCTACACCTTC	CASSFGDRDHYGYTF
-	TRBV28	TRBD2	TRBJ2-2	TGTGCCAGCAGTTTAATTCCAGCGGGGGGCTCTGCTAACACCGGGGAGCTGTTTTTT	CASSLIPAGGSANTGELFF
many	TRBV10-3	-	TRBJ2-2	TGTGCAACGGCTGCGGCGAACACCGGGGAGCTGTTTTTT	CATAAANTGELFF
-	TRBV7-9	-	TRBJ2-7	TGTGCCAGCAGCCCTGGACTCACCAGCTCCTACGAGCAGTACTTC	CASSPGLTSSYEQYF
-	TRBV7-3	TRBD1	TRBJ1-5	TGTGCCAGCAGCCGGGACAGGAATCAGCCCCAGCATTTT	CASSRDRNQPQHF
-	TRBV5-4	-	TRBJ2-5	TGTGCCAGCAGCTTGGTCGGGGGTACAGAGACCCAGTACTTC	CASSLVGGTETQYF
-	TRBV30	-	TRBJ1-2	TGTGCCTGGGAGCGGAATAGCGGCGGTGGCTACACCTTC	CAWERNSGGGYTF
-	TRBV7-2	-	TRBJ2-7	TGTGCCAGCAGCTCTAGCGTCTACGAGCAGTACTTC	CASSSSVYEQYF
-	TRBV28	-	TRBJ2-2	TGTGCCGCGGTGGGACGGGAGTTCGACACCGGGGAGCTGTTTTTT	CAAVGREFDTGELFF